These 8 T cell receptor beta chains share one sample of origin, sequenced in a study of early T cells in non-severe SARS-CoV-2 infection. TCRdb processed the 5' RACE reads anew with MiXCR; each CDR3 protein has one entry. The profile shows some 71,000 distinct CDR3 sequences, approximately 9.5% of them singletons. Sequencing was performed on whole blood. These receptors came from an adult who was a healthcare worker with PCR-confirmed SARS-CoV-2 infection or an uninfected control (not recorded which).

There are a few counts of this clonotype. The chain employs TRBV27 and TRBJ2-1, with a possible D match to TRBD2 (5 bases). Germline CDR1 MNHEY, CDR2 SMNVEV (reference sequence). V was pared by 5 bases and J by 1 base, with 12 bases between. The CDR3 is made up of 15 amino acids. CDR3 DNA: TGTGCCAGCAGTCCTTTAGCGAGATCCTACAATGAGCAGTTCTTC. Translated: CASSPLARSYNEQFF.

The gene calls are TRBV6-5 and TRBJ2-1; no reliable D call. From germline, CDR1 is MNHEY and CDR2 SVGAGI. Trimming removed 8 bases from V and 10 bases from J, with 15 bases in between. There are 12 residues in the CDR3. Written as DNA, the CDR3 is TGTGCCAGCGAAACCGCAAACGGGGAGCAGTTCTTC. Amino acids: CASETANGEQFF.

This clonotype came up many times. The chain joins TRBV7-2 to TRBJ2-1; 8 bases fit TRBD2. The CDR3 loop spans 16 amino acids. V lost 0 bases, J lost 5 bases, and 6 bases stayed unmatched. CDR1 and CDR2 (germline): SGHTA, FQGNSA. The DNA of the CDR3 is TGTGCCAGCAGCTTAGCGGCCGGGAGGGTCCACAATGAGCAGTTCTTC. This translates into CASSLAAGRVHNEQFF.

This clonotype was seen a handful of times. V usage is TRBV30 and J usage is TRBJ2-3; D gene uncertain. V dropped 5 bases and J dropped 2 bases, with 11 bases sitting between them. Germline values: CDR1 GTSNPN, CDR2 SVGIG (reference sequence). This CDR3 region has 13 residues. The CDR3 nucleotides read TGTGCCTGGTCGGTGGGTTTCACAGATACGCAGTATTTT. Encoded protein: CAWSVGFTDTQYF.

This clonotype was counted many times. This chain joins TRBV20-1 and TRBJ1-5; D perhaps matches TRBD1 (6 bases). CDR1 is DFQATT, CDR2 SNEGSKA, per germline (reference sequence). V lost 2 bases and J 2 bases, leaving 16 bases between the germline ends. The CDR3 loop spans 16 amino acids. The CDR3 nucleotides are TGCAGTGCTAGACACAGGGTAGGGACTGGCAATCAGCCCCAGCATTTT. Translated, it gives CSARHRVGTGNQPQHF.

The rearrangement uses TRBV5-4 and TRBJ2-7; D is undetermined. V was trimmed by 0 bases and J by 3 bases, leaving 7 bases between them. The CDR3 length is 13 residues. In germline, CDR1 is SGHNT, CDR2 YYREEE (reference sequence). The CDR3 loop is CASSLDAHYEQYF. CDR3 sequence (DNA): TGTGCCAGCAGCTTGGACGCACACTACGAGCAGTACTTC. Filled out from reference TRBV5-4 and TRBJ2-7, the complete variable domain reads ETGVTQSPTHLIKTRGQQVTLRCSSQSGHNTVSWYQQALGQGPQFIFQYYREEENGRGNFPPRFSGLQFPNYSSELNVNALELDDSALYLCASSLDAHYEQYFGPGTRLTVT.

This clonotype was seen a handful of times. The V gene is TRBV20-1, the J gene TRBJ1-1; TRBD1 might be the D (5 bases). Germline V CDR1 and CDR2: DFQATT, SNEGSKA (reference sequence). V lost 5 bases and J 1 base, leaving 20 bases between the germline ends. CDR3 length equals 16 residues. The DNA for the CDR3 is TGCAGTGCTTCCGGGACCGCGGGGAAAAAGAACACTGAAGCTTTCTTT. The encoded protein is CSASGTAGKKNTEAFF.

The rearrangement joins TRBV14 to TRBJ2-1; the match to TRBD2 covers 7 bases. CDR1 is SGHDN and CDR2 is FVKESK in the germline V gene. V lost 0 bases and J lost 3; bases outside the gene matches: 11. This CDR3 is built from 18 residues. Written as DNA, the CDR3 is TGTGCCAGCAGCCAAGATCGCTCTAGCGGACTCTACTACAATGAGCAGTTCTTC. Encoded protein: CASSQDRSSGLYYNEQFF.